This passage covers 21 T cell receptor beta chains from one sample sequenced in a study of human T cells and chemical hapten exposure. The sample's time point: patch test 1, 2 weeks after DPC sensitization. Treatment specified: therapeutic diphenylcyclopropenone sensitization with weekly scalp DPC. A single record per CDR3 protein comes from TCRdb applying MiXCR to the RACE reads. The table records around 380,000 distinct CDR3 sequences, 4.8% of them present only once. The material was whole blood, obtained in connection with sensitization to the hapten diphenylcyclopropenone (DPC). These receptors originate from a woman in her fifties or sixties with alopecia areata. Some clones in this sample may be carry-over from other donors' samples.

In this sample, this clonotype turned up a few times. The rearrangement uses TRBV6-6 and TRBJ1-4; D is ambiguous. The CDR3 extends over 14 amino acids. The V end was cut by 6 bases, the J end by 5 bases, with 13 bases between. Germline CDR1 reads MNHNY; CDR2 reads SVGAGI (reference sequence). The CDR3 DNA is TGTGCCAGCAGCCCACTCGAGATGAATGAAAAACTGTTTTTT. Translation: CASSPLEMNEKLFF.

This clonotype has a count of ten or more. The CDR3 region is CASSWTGGGTAFTDTQYF. DNA of the CDR3: TGTGCCAGCAGCTGGACCGGGGGAGGGACGGCCTTCACAGATACGCAGTATTTT. This sequence joins TRBV27 and TRBJ2-3; 7 nucleotides match TRBD2. Germline V gene data show CDR1 as MNHEY and CDR2 as SMNVEV (reference sequence). The V and J ends lost 6 bases and 2 bases, in that order; junction bases with no gene match: 17. This CDR3 is 18 amino acids long.

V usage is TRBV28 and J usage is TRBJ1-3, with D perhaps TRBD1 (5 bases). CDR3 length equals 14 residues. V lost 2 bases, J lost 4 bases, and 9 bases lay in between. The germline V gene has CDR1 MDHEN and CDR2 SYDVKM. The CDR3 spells CASSLGGTGNTIYF. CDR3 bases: TGTGCCAGCAGTTTAGGAGGGACCGGAAACACCATATATTTT.

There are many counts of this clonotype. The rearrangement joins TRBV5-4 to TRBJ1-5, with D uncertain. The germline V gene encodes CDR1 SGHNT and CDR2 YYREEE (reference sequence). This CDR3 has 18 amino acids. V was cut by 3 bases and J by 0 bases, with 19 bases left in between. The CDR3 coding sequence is TGTGCCAGCAGCTCCGGGCCGGGGAGGGCATATAGCAATCAGCCCCAGCATTTT. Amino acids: CASSSGPGRAYSNQPQHF.

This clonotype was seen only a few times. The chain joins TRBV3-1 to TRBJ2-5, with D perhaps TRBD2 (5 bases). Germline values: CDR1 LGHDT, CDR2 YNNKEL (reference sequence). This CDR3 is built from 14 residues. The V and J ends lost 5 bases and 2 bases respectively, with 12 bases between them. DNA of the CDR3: TGTGCCAGCAGCTCGCCGAGGGAACAAGAGACCCAGTACTTC. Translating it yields CASSSPREQETQYF.

The CDR3 loop reads CSARPPTGGHEQYF. CDR3 DNA sequence: TGCAGTGCTAGACCCCCAACAGGGGGCCACGAGCAGTACTTC. The gene calls are TRBV20-1 and TRBJ2-7; 9 bases agree with TRBD1. Per germline, CDR1 DFQATT and CDR2 SNEGSKA (reference sequence). CDR3 length: 14 residues. Losses at the gene ends were 2 bases for V and 5 bases for J; bases not matched to a gene: 7.

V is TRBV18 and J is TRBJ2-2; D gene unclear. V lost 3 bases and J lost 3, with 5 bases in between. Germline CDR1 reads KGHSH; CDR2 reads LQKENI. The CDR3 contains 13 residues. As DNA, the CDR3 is TGTGCCAGCTCACCTTCCCACACCGGGGAGCTGTTTTTT. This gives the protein CASSPSHTGELFF.

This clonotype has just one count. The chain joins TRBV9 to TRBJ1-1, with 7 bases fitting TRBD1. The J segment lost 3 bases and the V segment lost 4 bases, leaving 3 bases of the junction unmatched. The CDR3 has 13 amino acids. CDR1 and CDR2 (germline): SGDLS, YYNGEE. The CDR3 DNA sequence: TGTGCCAGCAGCATAACAGGGGACACTGAAGCTTTCTTT. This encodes CASSITGDTEAFF.

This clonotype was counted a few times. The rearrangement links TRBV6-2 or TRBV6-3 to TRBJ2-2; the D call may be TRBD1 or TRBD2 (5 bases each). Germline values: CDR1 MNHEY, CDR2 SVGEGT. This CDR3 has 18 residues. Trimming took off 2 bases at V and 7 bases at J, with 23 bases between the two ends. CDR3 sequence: CASSYPQGTPFGFGELFF. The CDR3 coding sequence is TGTGCCAGCAGTTACCCCCAAGGGACCCCCTTTGGGTTCGGGGAGCTGTTTTTT.

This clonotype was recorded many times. The CDR3 sequence: CASSLALTRTDNMNTEAFF. The CDR3 DNA is TGTGCCAGCAGTTTAGCGCTAACTAGGACAGACAACATGAACACTGAAGCTTTCTTT. The chain carries TRBV12-3 or TRBV12-4 and TRBJ1-1; D might be TRBD1 (6 bases). The CDR3 sequence is 19 residues long. The ends were cut back, 0 bases at V and 0 bases at J, with 20 bases in the middle.

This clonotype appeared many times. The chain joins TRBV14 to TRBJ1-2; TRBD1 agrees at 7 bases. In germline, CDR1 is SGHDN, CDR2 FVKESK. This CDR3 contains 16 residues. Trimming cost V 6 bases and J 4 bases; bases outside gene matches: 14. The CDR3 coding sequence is TGTGCCAGCAGGCCTGGTACCGGGACAGAGTTCTATGGCTACACCTTC. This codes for CASRPGTGTEFYGYTF.

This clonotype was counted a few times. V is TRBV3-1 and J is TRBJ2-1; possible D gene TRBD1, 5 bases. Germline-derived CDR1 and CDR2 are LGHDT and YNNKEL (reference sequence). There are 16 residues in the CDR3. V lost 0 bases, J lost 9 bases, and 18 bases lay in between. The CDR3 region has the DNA TGTGCCAGCAGCCAAGAAAGAGGAGTCCTAGGGGCTGAGCAGTTCTTC. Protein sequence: CASSQERGVLGAEQFF.

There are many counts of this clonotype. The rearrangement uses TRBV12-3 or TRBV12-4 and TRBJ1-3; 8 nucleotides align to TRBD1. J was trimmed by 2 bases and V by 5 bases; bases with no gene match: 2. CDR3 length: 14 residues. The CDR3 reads CASSRTGPGNTIYF. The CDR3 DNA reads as TGTGCCAGCAGTCGGACAGGGCCTGGAAACACCATATATTTT.

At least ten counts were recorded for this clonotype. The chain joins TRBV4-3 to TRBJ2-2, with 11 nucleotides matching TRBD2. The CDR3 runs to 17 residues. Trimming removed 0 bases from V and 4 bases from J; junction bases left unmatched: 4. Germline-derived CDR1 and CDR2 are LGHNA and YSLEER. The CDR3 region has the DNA TGCGCCAGCAGCCAAGATCTAGCGGGAGGTCCCACCGGGGAGCTGTTTTTT. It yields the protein CASSQDLAGGPTGELFF.

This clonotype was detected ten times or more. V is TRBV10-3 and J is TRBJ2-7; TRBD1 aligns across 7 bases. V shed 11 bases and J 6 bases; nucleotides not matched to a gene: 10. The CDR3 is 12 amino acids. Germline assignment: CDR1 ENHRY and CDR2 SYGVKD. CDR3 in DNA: TGTGCCGCCGGGACAGCCCTTCTCGAGCAGTACTTC. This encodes CAAGTALLEQYF.

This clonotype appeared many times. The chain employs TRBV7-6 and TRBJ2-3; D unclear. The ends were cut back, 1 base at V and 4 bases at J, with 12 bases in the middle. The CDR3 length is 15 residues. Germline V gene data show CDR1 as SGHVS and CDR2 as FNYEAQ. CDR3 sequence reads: CASSLDALAADTQYF. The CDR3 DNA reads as TGTGCCAGCAGCTTAGACGCATTAGCCGCAGATACGCAGTATTTT.

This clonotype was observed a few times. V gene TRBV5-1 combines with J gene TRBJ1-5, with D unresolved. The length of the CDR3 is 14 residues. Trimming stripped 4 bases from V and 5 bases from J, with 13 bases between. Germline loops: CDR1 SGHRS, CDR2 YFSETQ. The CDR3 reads CASSPGGVDQPQHF. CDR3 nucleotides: TGCGCCAGCAGCCCCGGCGGGGTCGATCAGCCCCAGCATTTT.

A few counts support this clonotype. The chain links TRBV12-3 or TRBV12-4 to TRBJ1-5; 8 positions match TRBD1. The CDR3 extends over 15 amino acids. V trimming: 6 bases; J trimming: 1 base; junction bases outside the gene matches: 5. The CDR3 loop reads CASSYRTGSNQPQHF. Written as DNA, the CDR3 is TGTGCCAGCAGCTATCGGACAGGGAGCAATCAGCCCCAGCATTTT.

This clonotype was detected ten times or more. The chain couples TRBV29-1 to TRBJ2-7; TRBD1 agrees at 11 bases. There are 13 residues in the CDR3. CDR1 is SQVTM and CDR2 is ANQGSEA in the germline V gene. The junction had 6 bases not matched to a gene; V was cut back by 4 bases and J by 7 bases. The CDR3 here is CSVGGQGDKEQYF. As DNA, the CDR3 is TGCAGCGTTGGGGGACAGGGGGATAAGGAGCAGTACTTC.

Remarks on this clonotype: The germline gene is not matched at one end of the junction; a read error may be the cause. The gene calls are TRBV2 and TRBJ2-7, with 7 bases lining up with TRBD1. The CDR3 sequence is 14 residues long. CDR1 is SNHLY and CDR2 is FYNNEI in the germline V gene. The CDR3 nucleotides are TGTGCCAGCAATCTCGAGGGGGCCTCCGACGAGCAGTACTTC. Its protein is CASNLEGASDEQYF.

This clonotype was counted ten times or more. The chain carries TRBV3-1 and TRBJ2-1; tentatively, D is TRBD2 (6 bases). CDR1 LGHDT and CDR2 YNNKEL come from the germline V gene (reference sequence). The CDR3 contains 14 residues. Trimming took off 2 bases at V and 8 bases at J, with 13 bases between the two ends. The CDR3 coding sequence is TGTGCCAGCAGCCAAATCTGGGGGGTGGATGAGCAGTTCTTC. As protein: CASSQIWGVDEQFF.